Listed here are 14 T cell receptor beta chains from one sample, sequenced in a study of T cell responses to AZD1222 COVID-19 vaccine. Repertoires were generated with immunoSEQ multiplex PCR, while TCRdb's copy carries only in-frame clones and drops some. The sample yields around 120,000 clones, about 91% seen once. Sequencing used peripheral blood, obtained on day 0 of AZD1222 vaccination. The receptor set was obtained from an adult in good health.

The chain links TRBV2 to TRBJ1-4; 8 bases match TRBD1. CDR1 and CDR2 (germline): SNHLY, FYNNEI. The CDR3 contains 13 residues. The J segment lost 5 bases and the V segment lost 6 bases, leaving 2 bases of the junction unmatched. The CDR3, as DNA: TGTGCCAGCAGGACAGGGGCCAATGAAAAACTGTTTTTT. Translation: CASRTGANEKLFF. The full variable domain, completed using reference TRBV2 and TRBJ1-4, is EPEVTQTPSHQVTQMGQEVILRCVPISNHLYFYWYRQILGQKVEFLVSFYNNEISEKSEIFDDQFSVERPDGSNFTLKIRSTKLEDSAMYFCASRTGANEKLFFGSGTQLSVL.

The rearrangement uses TRBV24-1 and TRBJ2-3; D is uncertain. Germline V gives CDR1 KGHDR, CDR2 SFDVKD. The V end was cut by 3 bases, the J end by 7 bases, with 13 bases between. The CDR3 sequence is 14 residues long. The DNA for the CDR3 is TGTGCCACCAGTGATCCCCAAGGTCTGAATACGCAGTATTTT. This codes for CATSDPQGLNTQYF.

The CDR3 DNA sequence: TGTGCCGCCTCGGGGAGCTCCCCCTACGAGCAGTACTTC. This translates into CAASGSSPYEQYF. The V and J genes are TRBV6-5 and TRBJ2-7, with a weak D call TRBD2 (5 bases). The V gene's germline CDR1 is MNHEY and CDR2 SVGAGI. The CDR3 is made up of 13 amino acids. Trimming left V 11 bases short and J 2 bases short, with 16 bases between.

This chain joins TRBV29-1 and TRBJ1-2, with D perhaps TRBD1 (6 bases). From germline, CDR1 is SQVTM and CDR2 ANQGSEA. V shed 8 bases and J shed 0 bases, with 13 bases lying between them. This CDR3 has 13 amino acids. For the CDR3, the DNA is TGCAGCTTCCGGGACAACACTAACTATGGCTACACCTTC. This gives the protein CSFRDNTNYGYTF.

This chain links TRBV30 with TRBJ2-7; perhaps TRBD2 as D (7 bases). The CDR3 sequence is 14 residues long. Germline V CDR1 and CDR2: GTSNPN, SVGIG (reference sequence). The germline V and J ends were trimmed by 2 bases and 6 bases, with 17 bases remaining between them. CDR3 bases: TGTGCCTGGAGTAACGGGGGGCAGCGGAGCGAGCAGTACTTC. Its protein product is CAWSNGGQRSEQYF.

This clone has a handful of counts. The rearrangement links TRBV4-2 to TRBJ2-3; no firm D call. V gave up 0 bases and J gave up 0 bases, with 10 bases separating them. The length of the CDR3 is 16 residues. From germline, CDR1 is LGHNA and CDR2 YNFKEQ. CDR3 protein: CASSQDMVASTDTQYF. CDR3 DNA sequence: TGTGCCAGCAGCCAAGATATGGTGGCTAGCACAGATACGCAGTATTTT.

This sequence joins TRBV19 and TRBJ1-5; D is uncertain. The CDR3 totals 13 residues. Germline V gives CDR1 LNHDA, CDR2 SQIVND (reference sequence). The V gene lost 3 bases and the J gene lost 4 bases, with 7 bases spanning the gap. The CDR3 bases are TGTGCCAGTAGTATTGGCCCTAATCAGCCCCAGCATTTT. Its translation: CASSIGPNQPQHF.

This clone has only one observation. The CDR3 reads CASSQGPFSNKRLHF. CDR3 DNA sequence: TGTGCCAGCAGCCAAGGCCCCTTTTCTAATAAACGCCTCCACTTT. This sequence joins TRBV3-1 (or the pseudogene TRBV3-2) and TRBJ1-6; D gene ambiguous. Trimming stripped 1 base from V and 15 bases from J, with 19 bases between. This CDR3 comprises 15 residues. The germline V gene has CDR1 LGHDT and CDR2 YNNKEL (reference sequence).

This chain joins TRBV7-4 and TRBJ1-5; maybe TRBD1 (5 bases). V was cut by 11 bases and J by 0 bases, with 14 bases left in between. CDR1 and CDR2 from the germline V gene are SGHVT and SQSDAQ. CDR3 length equals 14 residues. CDR3 sequence: CAGPGGISNQPQHF. The CDR3 nucleotides are TGTGCCGGTCCGGGGGGGATTAGCAATCAGCCCCAGCATTTT.

Points on this clone: At one of its ends the junction is not consistent with the germline gene, which may arise from a read error. V usage is TRBV6-2 or TRBV6-3 and J usage is TRBJ1-2; 7 bases match TRBD1. This CDR3 is 14 amino acids long. CDR1 MNHEY and CDR2 SVGEGT come from the germline V gene. For the CDR3, the DNA is TGTGCCAGCAGTTCCTCCGGGACAGCCTATCGCTACACCTTC. Translating gives CASSSSGTAYRYTF.

This chain connects TRBV9 to TRBJ1-3; D not resolved. CDR1 SGDLS and CDR2 YYNGEE come from the germline V gene. V lost 0 bases, J lost 9 bases, and 19 bases lay in between. The CDR3 is 16 residues long. In DNA, the CDR3 is TGTGCCAGCAGCGTAGCTCTGCCCGTCCGGGGTGGCACCATATATTTT. This translates into CASSVALPVRGGTIYF.

A few counts support this clone. The V call is TRBV11-2, the J call TRBJ1-5, with D possibly matching TRBD1 (6 bases). This CDR3 contains 15 residues. Germline V gene data show CDR1 as SGHAT and CDR2 as FQNNGV. V was cut by 1 base and J by 3 bases, with 10 bases left in between. The CDR3 loop reads CASSLAGATNQPQHF. Written as DNA, the CDR3 is TGTGCCAGCAGCTTAGCGGGGGCTACCAATCAGCCCCAGCATTTT.

The chain links TRBV4-1 to TRBJ1-5, with 10 bases matching TRBD1. Germline-derived CDR1 and CDR2 are MGHRA and YSYEKL. The V gene end was trimmed by 0 bases and the J gene end by 6 bases; junction bases not matched to a gene: 8. This CDR3 is 17 amino acids long. The CDR3 protein is CASSQDFSGTGVQPQHF. CDR3 DNA sequence: TGCGCCAGCAGCCAAGATTTTAGCGGGACAGGGGTTCAGCCCCAGCATTTT.

This clone turned up a few times. The rearrangement links TRBV4-2 to TRBJ1-2; 7 bases match TRBD1. V shed 0 bases and J 8 bases; nucleotides not matched to a gene: 6. From germline, CDR1 is LGHNA and CDR2 YNFKEQ. The CDR3 runs 14 residues. The DNA of the CDR3 is TGTGCCAGCAGCCAAGATTATACAGGGGACGGCTACACCTTC. This gives the protein CASSQDYTGDGYTF.